These 11 T cell receptor beta chains share one sample of origin, sequenced in a study of blood T cell repertoires in COVID-19 (dated by TCRdb to the early 2020s). Library generation was performed with the immunoSEQ multiplex PCR assay. Entries here come from immuneACCESS through TCRdb and include only in-frame sequences with V and J called. Some clones fail to appear in such tables; in the studies checked, an unresolved V gene covers under half of the shortfall, and the cause of the remainder is unknown. The sample contains about 150,000 clones, approximately 86% of them found a single time. Approximately 6.9% of the sample is held by the ten biggest clonotypes. Sequenced: peripheral blood. All receptors come from a man older than 75 with COVID-19, enrolled during active disease.

The gene calls are TRBV4-1 and TRBJ2-3, with a weak D call TRBD2 (5 bases). Germline CDR1 reads MGHRA; CDR2 reads YSYEKL. This CDR3 is 16 amino acids long. Trimming shortened V by 4 bases and J by 0 bases, and 14 bases separated the two germline ends. The CDR3 nucleotides read TGCGCCAGCAGCCGACACGAGGGTTCAAGCACAGATACGCAGTATTTT. Amino acids: CASSRHEGSSTDTQYF.

Notes on this clone: It is unclear where the CDR3 begins or ends on the DNA, so no DNA is shown, and the CDR3 is as TCRdb lists it. The chain joins TRBV27 to TRBJ2-7; the table gives TRBD2 as D, unverified against the DNA. The CDR3 spans 15 amino acids, including both terminal residues. CDR1 and CDR2 from the germline V gene are MNHEY and SMNVEV (reference sequence). Here the CDR3 reads CASSSSGFGSYEQYF.

CDR3 in amino acids: CASSIPTTRDGYTF. The DNA for the CDR3 is TGTGCCAGCAGCATTCCGACTACACGGGATGGCTACACCTTC. The chain joins TRBV21-1 to TRBJ1-2. TRBV21-1 is a pseudogene. The CDR3 contains 14 residues.

Here the CDR3 reads CAISKDRGSDQPQHF. CDR3 bases: TGTGCCATCAGTAAAGACAGGGGATCGGATCAGCCCCAGCATTTT. The chain has TRBV10-3 and TRBJ1-5; 8 bases match TRBD1. This CDR3 spans 15 amino acids. Germline lookup yields CDR1 ENHRY and CDR2 SYGVKD. Unmatched junction bases numbered 8, after V lost 5 bases and J lost 5 bases.

The J gene is TRBJ1-1, the V gene TRBV18; no clear D gene. Germline V gene sequence: CDR1 KGHSH, CDR2 LQKENI. Trimming stripped 5 bases from V and 0 bases from J, with 7 bases between. The CDR3 sequence is 13 residues long. CDR3 nucleotides: TGTGCCAGCTCATTAACAGTGAACACTGAAGCTTTCTTT. Its translation is CASSLTVNTEAFF.

This clone appeared once. V gene TRBV5-1 combines with J gene TRBJ2-7, with 7 bases that match TRBD1. The CDR3 runs to 16 residues. Germline loops: CDR1 SGHRS, CDR2 YFSETQ. Germline trimming cut 3 bases from V and 7 bases from J; bases unmatched to any gene: 16. For the CDR3, the DNA is TGCGCCAGCAGCTCGACCCCTACAGGGGCCCTAAGGGAGCAGTACTTC. It is translated as CASSSTPTGALREQYF.

The chain carries TRBV10-3 and TRBJ2-2, with D perhaps matching TRBD1 (5 bases). The germline CDR1 and CDR2 sequences are ENHRY and SYGVKD. This CDR3 spans 15 amino acids. Trimming pared 8 bases from V and 2 bases from J, leaving 15 bases between. CDR3 coding DNA: TGTGCCATCGGGGTTTCGACAGCCAACACCGGGGAGCTGTTTTTT. Residues: CAIGVSTANTGELFF.

In regard to this clone: Other DNA sequences of this sample code for an identical CDR3. The rearrangement joins TRBV5-5 to TRBJ1-6, with D perhaps TRBD1 (5 bases). Trimming took off 0 bases at V and 10 bases at J, with 8 bases between the two ends. Germline V gene lookup returns CDR1 SGHKS and CDR2 YYEKEE (reference sequence). The CDR3 has 13 amino acids. The CDR3 nucleotides read TGTGCCAGCAGCTTGGCGGGGGAGTCACCCCTCCACTTT. This translates into CASSLAGESPLHF. Variable domain in full (rest from reference TRBV5-5 and TRBJ1-6): DAGVTQSPTHLIKTRGQQVTLRCSPISGHKSVSWYQQVLGQGPQFIFQYYEKEERGRGNFPDRFSARQFPNYSSELNVNALLLGDSALYLCASSLAGESPLHFGNGTRLTVT.

The CDR3 is CASSPRGQSNTEAFF. Written as DNA, the CDR3 is TGTGCCAGCAGTCCCCGGGGACAGTCAAACACTGAAGCTTTCTTT. This chain uses TRBV6-5 with TRBJ1-1; TRBD1 aligns across 7 bases. The V and J ends lost 5 bases and 2 bases, in that order; junction bases with no gene match: 8. In germline, CDR1 is MNHEY, CDR2 SVGAGI. The CDR3 is 15 amino acids.

This chain uses TRBV3-1 (or the pseudogene TRBV3-2) with TRBJ2-1, with 10 nucleotides matching TRBD2. The V gene end was trimmed by 1 base and the J gene end by 0 bases; junction bases not matched to a gene: 6. The CDR3 is 18 amino acids. Germline loops: CDR1 LGHDT, CDR2 YNNKEL (reference sequence). This CDR3 reads CASSQASGGVSSYNEQFF. CDR3 bases: TGTGCCAGCAGCCAAGCTAGCGGGGGAGTAAGCTCCTACAATGAGCAGTTCTTC.

The rearrangement joins TRBV5-1 to TRBJ2-3; maybe TRBD1 (6 bases). The length of the CDR3 is 14 residues. Germline loops: CDR1 SGHRS, CDR2 YFSETQ. V was clipped by 1 base and J by 2 bases, with 8 bases between them. CDR3 region: CASSLRGTTDTQYF. In nucleotides, the CDR3 is TGCGCCAGCAGCTTGAGGGGGACCACAGATACGCAGTATTTT.